The sequence of this TCR beta chain was determined in a study of blood T cell repertoires in COVID-19 (dated by TCRdb to the early 2020s). General notes on the study: The collaborator samples originated in the United States, Italy and Spain and spanned the acute and convalescent phases of COVID-19. The material from the prospective study consisted of cDNA or gDNA derived from T cells, B-cell-depleted T cells, or PBMCs. Deeply sampled blood TCRbeta repertoires from subjects exposed to, actively infected with, or recovered from COVID-19 were included in the dataset. The repertoires were released in a freely available public database intended as a resource for research on the immune response to SARS-CoV-2. The samples were drawn from the first 160 participants of the ongoing ImmuneRACE study and from 1,254 subjects provided by 6 global collaborators. A de-identified subject ID, COVID-19 status, age in years and sex were almost always included in the sample metadata. Where HLA class I and class II types were available, the types were taken from metadata supplied by the sample provider, not from assay-based typing.

The collaborating institutions used their own protocols to collect whole blood in K2EDTA tubes. For TCRbeta analysis, collaborator samples were shipped as frozen whole blood, as isolated PBMCs, or as DNA extracted from either sample type. The immunoSEQ Assay, a bias-controlled multiplex PCR, was used to amplify TCRbeta CDR3 regions from genomic DNA. In the source study's methods: The number of nucleated cells in each sample was estimated by amplification of reference gene primers within the assay. To quantify the absolute abundance of each unique TCRbeta CDR3 rearrangement, sequence reads were collapsed and filtered. For each sample, productive Simpson clonality was calculated as the square root of Simpson's diversity index over productive rearrangements. This is the immuneACCESS table as TCRdb keeps it, with only in-frame sequences that have V and J called. A part of the clones is gone; compared with another copy, unresolved V genes explain less than half, and the rest is unexplained. That table furnishes V, J and clone size, whereas the DNA furnished D and trimming. A total of about 230,000 clones appear in this sample, less than 85% of them only once. Together, the top ten hold around 2.5% of the sample.

Notes on this clone: Its antigen remains unidentified. No qualities accompany the bases; no much larger clone lies one base away.

Summary of the overall study and its limitations: The amount of clinical and demographic metadata varied by source and participant and was provided uncurated.

The clonotype was recovered from an older woman with active or convalescent COVID-19. The sample consisted of peripheral blood.

The CDR3 region reads CASSQEGGATAFF. The nucleotide sequence reads as follows: TGCGCCAGCAGCCAAGAGGGGGGGGCGACGGCTTTCTTT. The chain is assembled from TRBV4-1 and TRBJ1-1, and perhaps TRBD1 as D gene, on 6 matching bases. CDR1 and CDR2 are drawn from the germline V gene: MGHRA, YSYEKL. Including cysteine and phenylalanine, the CDR3 has 13 amino acids. The CDR3 DNA has 39 bases and is translated from base 1. V sheds 0 bases and J sheds 11 bases, leaving 13 bases between their ends.